This T cell receptor beta chain comes out of a study of blood T cell repertoires in COVID-19. Study summary: The United States, Italy and Spain were the sources of the acute and convalescent COVID-19 samples. T cells, B-cell-depleted T cells, or PBMCs provided the cDNA or gDNA that served as material.

Trimming took off 3 bases at V and 4 bases at J, with 4 bases between the two ends. The CDR3 length is 12 residues. Germline lookup yields CDR1 MDHEN and CDR2 SYDVKM. Original methodology: Reference gene primer amplification gave estimated nucleated cell counts. The data were produced by immunoSEQ multiplex PCR, yet TCRdb's version contains in-frame clones alone and is incomplete. That table furnishes V, J and clone size, whereas the DNA furnished D and trimming. The table records about 110,000 clones, around 81% of them present only once. The chain has TRBV28 and TRBJ2-1; D is unclear. Sequenced material: peripheral blood. The TCR originated in an older man with acute or convalescent COVID-19. CDR3 DNA: TGTGCCAGCAGTTTCCTATACAATGAGCAGTTCTTC. This encodes CASSFLYNEQFF.